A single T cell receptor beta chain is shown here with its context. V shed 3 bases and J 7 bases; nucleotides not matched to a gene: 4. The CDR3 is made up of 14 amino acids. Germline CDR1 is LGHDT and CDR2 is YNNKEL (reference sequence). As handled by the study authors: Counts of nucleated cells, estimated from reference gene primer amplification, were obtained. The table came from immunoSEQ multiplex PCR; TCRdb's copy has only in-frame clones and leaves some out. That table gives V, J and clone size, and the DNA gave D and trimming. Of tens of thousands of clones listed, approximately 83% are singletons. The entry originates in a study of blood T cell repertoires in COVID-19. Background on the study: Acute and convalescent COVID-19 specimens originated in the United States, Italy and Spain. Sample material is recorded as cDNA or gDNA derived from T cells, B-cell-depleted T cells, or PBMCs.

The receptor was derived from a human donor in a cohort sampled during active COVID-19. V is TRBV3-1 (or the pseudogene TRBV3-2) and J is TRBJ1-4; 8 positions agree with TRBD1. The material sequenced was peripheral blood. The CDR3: CASSHRGRGEKLFF. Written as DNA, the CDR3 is TGTGCCAGCAGCCACAGGGGGCGAGGTGAAAAACTGTTTTTT.